Following are 5 T cell receptor beta chains from one sample sequenced in a study of T cell responses to AZD1222 COVID-19 vaccine. Here immunoSEQ multiplex PCR was the method, and the copy in TCRdb shows in-frame clones only, minus some. Of 200,000 or so clones detected, around 92% appear once; the ten largest clones hold about 9.4%. This specimen was peripheral blood, taken on day 0 of AZD1222 vaccination. The origin of the receptors is an adult in good health.

This chain links TRBV5-1 with TRBJ1-2; the D is unclear. The V gene lost 0 bases and the J gene lost 6 bases, with 6 bases spanning the gap. The CDR3 has 12 residues. Germline assignment: CDR1 SGHRS and CDR2 YFSETQ. The CDR3 region has the DNA TGCGCCAGCAGCTTGGGGGCAGATGGCTACACCTTC. It encodes CASSLGADGYTF.

The V and J genes are TRBV15 and TRBJ1-2, with 11 bases aligning to TRBD1. This CDR3 has 14 residues. Losses at the gene ends were 2 bases for V and 7 bases for J; bases not matched to a gene: 3. Germline CDR1 reads LNHNV; CDR2 reads YYDKDF (reference sequence). CDR3 nucleotide sequence: TGTGCCACCAGCAGAACGGGACAGGGGGGTGGCTACACCTTC. It codes for CATSRTGQGGGYTF.

The V gene is TRBV2, the J gene TRBJ1-2; 8 nucleotides agree with TRBD1. The V segment lost 6 bases and the J segment 0 bases; nucleotides outside the gene matches: 6. Germline V CDR1 and CDR2: SNHLY, FYNNEI. CDR3 length equals 15 residues. CDR3: CASRDREMANYGYTF. The CDR3 DNA reads TGTGCCAGCAGGGACAGGGAAATGGCTAACTATGGCTACACCTTC.

The CDR3 nucleotides read TGTGCCAGCCAGGGAGAGGGCAATCAGCCCCAGCATTTT. Protein product: CASQGEGNQPQHF. This rearrangement joins TRBV2 to TRBJ1-5; D is possibly TRBD1 (5 bases). The ends were cut back, 8 bases at V and 2 bases at J, with 10 bases in the middle. CDR1 is SNHLY, CDR2 FYNNEI, per germline. CDR3 length: 13 amino acids.

The V gene is TRBV5-1, the J gene TRBJ2-7; D perhaps matches TRBD2 (5 bases). Germline V CDR1 and CDR2: SGHRS, YFSETQ. This CDR3 has 13 amino acids. V lost 7 bases to trimming and J lost 3 bases, with 14 bases between them. The CDR3 region has the DNA TGCGCCAGCCAAGGTGGACTCAACTACGAGCAGTACTTC. Its translation is CASQGGLNYEQYF.